This TCR beta chain was captured in a study of cytomegalovirus exposure and HLA in healthy donors. In the PCR, 60 Vbeta and 13 Jbeta primers were used. Generated by immunoSEQ multiplex PCR, the TCRdb table keeps only in-frame clones and is missing some. The table includes under 200,000 clones, about 75% detected once. CDR1 and CDR2 (germline): MDHEN, SYDVKM. The CDR3 sequence is 16 residues long. Trimming at V came to 8 bases and at J to 7 bases, leaving 15 bases not matched to a gene. This clone was found a few times. This chain joins TRBV28 and TRBJ2-2; 8 nucleotides align to TRBD2. Sequenced: PBMCs. The receptor's source is a male donor in good health and CMV-seronegative. The CDR3 sequence is CASVEAGAGVGGELFF. The CDR3 DNA is TGTGCCAGCGTCGAAGCGGGAGCGGGAGTCGGCGGGGAGCTGTTTTTT.